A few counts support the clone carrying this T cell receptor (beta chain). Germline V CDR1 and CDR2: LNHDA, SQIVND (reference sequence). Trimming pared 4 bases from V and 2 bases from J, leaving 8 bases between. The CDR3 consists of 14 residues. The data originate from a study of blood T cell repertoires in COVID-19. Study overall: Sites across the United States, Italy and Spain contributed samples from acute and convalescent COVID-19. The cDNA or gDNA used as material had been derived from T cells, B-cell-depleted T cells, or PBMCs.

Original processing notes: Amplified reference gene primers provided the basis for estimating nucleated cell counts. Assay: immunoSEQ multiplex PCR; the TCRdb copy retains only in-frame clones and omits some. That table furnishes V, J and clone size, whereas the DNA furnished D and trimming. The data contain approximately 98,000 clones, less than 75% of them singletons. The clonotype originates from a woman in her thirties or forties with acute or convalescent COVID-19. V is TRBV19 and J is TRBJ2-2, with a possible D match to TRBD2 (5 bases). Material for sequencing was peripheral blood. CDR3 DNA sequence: TGTGCCAGTAGTAACGGGGTCAACACCGGGGAGCTGTTTTTT. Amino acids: CASSNGVNTGELFF.